Given below is one T cell receptor beta chain in context. No antigen is known for it. Amplified TCR beta CDR3 regions came from RNA transcripts. HTBI primers were the set used in a first-round RT-PCR of the TCR CDR3. TCRdb processed the multiplex PCR reads anew with MiXCR; each CDR3 protein has one entry. The repertoire includes approximately 400,000 distinct CDR3 sequences, roughly 13% of them detected once, and approximately 10% sits in the top ten. The junction had 13 bases not matched to a gene; V was cut back by 3 bases and J by 4 bases. The CDR3 spans 18 residues. Germline V gene lookup returns CDR1 LNHDA and CDR2 SQIVND (reference sequence). The data were obtained in a study of T cells in Graves' hyperthyroidism and ophthalmopathy. PBMCs were collected from an approximately 9.3 ml volume of fresh peripheral blood. Broader study findings: Blood also carried most thyroid clonotypes expanded above 0.001. Model output signaled ophthalmopathy a median 6.5 months ahead of onset.

This TCR was recovered from a woman in her sixties or seventies with Graves' hyperthyroidism. The chain joins TRBV19 to TRBJ1-3; 9 bases are a match to TRBD1. What was sequenced was blood. CDR3 sequence (DNA): TGTGCCAGTAGTATCCTTGGACAGGGGATTTCGGAAGGAAACACCATATATTTT. This sequence encodes CASSILGQGISEGNTIYF.